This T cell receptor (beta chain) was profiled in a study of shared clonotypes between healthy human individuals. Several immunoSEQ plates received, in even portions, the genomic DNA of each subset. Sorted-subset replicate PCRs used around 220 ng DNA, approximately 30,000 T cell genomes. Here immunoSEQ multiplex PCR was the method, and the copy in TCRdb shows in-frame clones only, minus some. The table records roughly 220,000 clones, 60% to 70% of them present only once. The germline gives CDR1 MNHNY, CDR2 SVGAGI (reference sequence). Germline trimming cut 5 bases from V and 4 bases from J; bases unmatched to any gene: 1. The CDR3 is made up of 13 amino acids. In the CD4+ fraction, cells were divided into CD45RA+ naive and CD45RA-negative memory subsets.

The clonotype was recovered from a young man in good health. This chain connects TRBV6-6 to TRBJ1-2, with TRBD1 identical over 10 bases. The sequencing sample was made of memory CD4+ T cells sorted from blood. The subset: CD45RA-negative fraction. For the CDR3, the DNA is TGTGCCAGCAGTGGACAGGGGGTCTATGGCTACACCTTC. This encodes CASSGQGVYGYTF.